Described below is a single T cell receptor (beta chain) sequence and its context. Its antigen is unidentified. CDR1 and CDR2 (germline): SQVTM, ANQGSEA. Trimming took off 4 bases at V and 6 bases at J, with 25 bases between the two ends. CDR3 length: 18 residues. A modified ARM-PCR protocol with three rounds of nested PCR amplified TCRbeta. MiXCR, applied by TCRdb to the multiplex PCR reads, yields one record per CDR3 protein. The profile shows fewer than 120,000 distinct CDR3 sequences, approximately 84% of them singletons. RNA was extracted from bulk tissue without any cell sorting. Newly diagnosed lung cancer patients had thoracic surgery in China, August–late 2014, without prior chemotherapy. The sample originates from a study of tumor and adjacent non-tumor tissue in lung cancer. The overall study: Histology: about twelve adenocarcinoma, a couple of squamous cell carcinoma, 1 small cell lung cancer. Aged about 30 to 85 years, patients included fewer than 11 men and about 5 women with stage I to III disease. Study results and limitations: Patients with more diverse tumor TCRs had worse survival.

The chain recombines TRBV29-1 with TRBJ2-6; D could derive from TRBD1 or TRBD2 (5 bases each). Source material: lung tumor tissue. This receptor was taken from a man aged 65-85 years with non-small cell lung cancer. The CDR3 is CSVVGERGEPSLANVLTF. CDR3 bases: TGCAGCGTTGTGGGAGAAAGGGGAGAGCCCTCTCTGGCCAACGTCCTGACTTTC.